What follows are 32 T cell receptor beta chains derived from one specimen sequenced in a study of cytomegalovirus exposure and HLA in healthy donors. Sequencing was performed with immunoSEQ multiplex PCR; in TCRdb, only in-frame clones are kept and a portion is missing. This table holds tens of thousands of clones, 70% to 90% found once. Sample: PBMCs. Receptors originate from a woman aged 18 to 35 in good health and CMV-seropositive.

The genes are TRBV4-1 and TRBJ2-7; 10 nucleotides agree with TRBD2. J was trimmed by 3 bases and V by 3 bases; bases with no gene match: 5. The CDR3 sequence is 15 residues long. Germline V gene lookup returns CDR1 MGHRA and CDR2 YSYEKL. The CDR3 bases are TGCGCCAGCAGCCACCTAGCGGGAGTACGCTACGAGCAGTACTTC. Residues: CASSHLAGVRYEQYF.

The rearrangement uses TRBV10-3 and TRBJ1-1; D might be TRBD1 (6 bases). V lost 6 bases and J 0 bases, leaving 14 bases between the germline ends. The CDR3 consists of 15 residues. Germline V gives CDR1 ENHRY, CDR2 SYGVKD. The CDR3 region has the DNA TGTGCCATCAGAGACCGGACAGAGATGAACACTGAAGCTTTCTTT. This encodes CAIRDRTEMNTEAFF.

The CDR3 sequence is CASTQPRGGGGTDTQYF. CDR3 coding DNA: TGTGCCAGCACTCAACCTAGAGGGGGGGGAGGGACAGATACGCAGTATTTT. The chain recombines TRBV7-2 with TRBJ2-3; D may be TRBD2 (7 bases). V gave up 7 bases and J gave up 3 bases, with 23 bases separating them. The CDR3 covers 17 residues. Germline V gene data show CDR1 as SGHTA and CDR2 as FQGNSA.

This chain uses TRBV27 with TRBJ2-1, with D perhaps TRBD2 (6 bases). V was trimmed by 5 bases and J by 6 bases, leaving 17 bases between them. The CDR3 is made up of 15 amino acids. Germline V CDR1 and CDR2: MNHEY, SMNVEV (reference sequence). Here the CDR3 reads CASSLGTYTPNEQFF. The CDR3, as DNA: TGTGCCAGCAGTCTAGGGACTTATACCCCCAATGAGCAGTTCTTC.

This chain uses TRBV6-4 with TRBJ2-3, with 11 bases matching TRBD2. V trimming: 6 bases; J trimming: 4 bases; junction bases outside the gene matches: 6. Germline values: CDR1 MRHNA, CDR2 SNTAGT. This CDR3 has 15 residues. The CDR3 is CASSLSGGAADTQYF. CDR3 DNA sequence: TGTGCCAGCAGCCTTAGCGGGGGGGCCGCAGATACGCAGTATTTT.

This chain uses TRBV6-6 with TRBJ2-2; the match to TRBD2 covers 8 bases. The CDR3 extends over 14 amino acids. Germline trimming cut 7 bases from V and 0 bases from J; bases unmatched to any gene: 1. The V gene's germline CDR1 is MNHNY and CDR2 SVGAGI (reference sequence). DNA of the CDR3: TGTGCCAGCATGGGACTAGCGAACACCGGGGAGCTGTTTTTT. Translation gives CASMGLANTGELFF.

The J gene is TRBJ1-1, the V gene TRBV28, with a possible D match to TRBD1 (6 bases). The ends were cut back, 1 base at V and 0 bases at J, with 12 bases in the middle. Germline values: CDR1 MDHEN, CDR2 SYDVKM. The CDR3 has 16 amino acids. In DNA form, the CDR3 reads TGTGCCAGCAGTTTATTTCCAGGGGACATGAACACTGAAGCTTTCTTT. Its translation is CASSLFPGDMNTEAFF.

The CDR3 nucleotides read TGTGCCAGCAGCCCCCAAGGTGGGCGCTACGAGCAGTACTTC. This encodes CASSPQGGRYEQYF. The chain recombines TRBV7-2 with TRBJ2-7; D unclear. This CDR3 spans 14 amino acids. Germline-derived CDR1 and CDR2 are SGHTA and FQGNSA. V was pared by 5 bases and J by 3 bases, with 14 bases between.

The chain employs TRBV10-3 and TRBJ2-7; perhaps TRBD2 as D (6 bases). V was shortened by 0 bases and J by 1 base, with 13 bases between the two germline ends. There are 16 residues in the CDR3. Germline V CDR1 and CDR2: ENHRY, SYGVKD. DNA for the CDR3: TGTGCCATCAGTGAGTCTTCCGGGACTGGTTCCTACGAGCAGTACTTC. Translated: CAISESSGTGSYEQYF.

The genes are TRBV7-9 and TRBJ2-5, with 9 bases identical to TRBD2. CDR3 length equals 15 residues. The ends lost 5 bases at V and 3 bases at J; junction bases unmatched: 7. Germline-derived CDR1 and CDR2 are SEHNR and FQNEAQ (reference sequence). The CDR3 nucleotides read TGTGCCAGCAGCCCGATAGCGGGAGTGGAAGAGACCCAGTACTTC. This translates into CASSPIAGVEETQYF.

The J gene is TRBJ2-2, the V gene TRBV5-4, with 14 nucleotides matching TRBD2. V shed 4 bases, J shed 5 bases, and the junction held 4 bases outside the gene matches. CDR1 and CDR2 (germline): SGHNT, YYREEE (reference sequence). The CDR3 totals 16 residues. CDR3 coding DNA: TGTGCCAGCAGCACGACTAGCGGGAGGGATACCGGGGAGCTGTTTTTT. Its protein is CASSTTSGRDTGELFF.

The rearrangement joins TRBV5-6 to TRBJ2-3; D gene ambiguous. Per the germline V gene, CDR1 is SGHDT and CDR2 is YYEEEE. V lost 2 bases to trimming and J lost 2 bases, with 9 bases between them. The CDR3 is 14 residues long. CDR3 residues: CASSLVRNTDTQYF. The CDR3 DNA reads as TGTGCCAGCAGCTTAGTCAGAAACACAGATACGCAGTATTTT.

This rearrangement joins TRBV2 to TRBJ2-4; 8 bases are a match to TRBD1. The CDR3 is 13 amino acids. V shed 5 bases and J 3 bases; nucleotides not matched to a gene: 0. Germline lookup yields CDR1 SNHLY and CDR2 FYNNEI. The CDR3 protein is CASSTGGKNIQYF. CDR3 DNA sequence: TGTGCCAGCAGTACAGGGGGCAAAAACATTCAGTACTTC.

The gene calls are TRBV13 and TRBJ2-7; 12 nucleotides align to TRBD2. Germline V gene sequence: CDR1 PRHDT, CDR2 FYEKMQ (reference sequence). J gave up 2 bases and V 1 base, and 9 bases lay outside the gene matches. The CDR3 totals 18 residues. The CDR3 region has the DNA TGTGCCAGCAGCTTAGACGGTGGACTAGCGGGATCCCCCTACGAGCAGTACTTC. Translated: CASSLDGGLAGSPYEQYF.

The chain combines TRBV11-2 with TRBJ2-7; 7 nucleotides align to TRBD2. V lost 2 bases and J lost 3; bases outside the gene matches: 4. This CDR3 has 14 residues. Germline V gene lookup returns CDR1 SGHAT and CDR2 FQNNGV. This CDR3 is CASSLPGGGYEQYF. CDR3 DNA sequence: TGTGCCAGCAGCTTACCGGGGGGAGGCTACGAGCAGTACTTC.

V gene TRBV18 combines with J gene TRBJ2-7, with 8 bases that match TRBD1. The CDR3 totals 14 residues. Germline CDR1 and CDR2: KGHSH and LQKENI. Germline trimming cut 2 bases from V and 1 base from J; bases unmatched to any gene: 1. The CDR3 spells CASSPGDRSYEQYF. The CDR3 DNA sequence: TGTGCCAGCTCACCAGGGGACAGGTCCTACGAGCAGTACTTC.

The chain joins TRBV6-6 to TRBJ2-5; 13 bases map to TRBD2. The V gene end was trimmed by 5 bases and the J gene end by 5 bases; junction bases not matched to a gene: 8. This CDR3 comprises 16 residues. Germline assignment: CDR1 MNHNY and CDR2 SVGAGI (reference sequence). The CDR3 coding sequence is TGTGCCAGCAGTAGGACTAGCGGGAGAGGGGGGGAGACCCAGTACTTC. Translating it yields CASSRTSGRGGETQYF.

The chain is built from TRBV30 and TRBJ2-2; 14 bases line up with TRBD2. The CDR3 has 24 amino acids. The germline CDR1 and CDR2 sequences are GTSNPN and SVGIG (reference sequence). Losses at the gene ends were 1 base for V and 8 bases for J; bases not matched to a gene: 30. The CDR3: CAWSAPGTSGRKGSDLGVAGELFF. The CDR3 bases are TGTGCCTGGAGTGCCCCCGGGACTAGCGGGAGAAAGGGGAGTGATTTAGGCGTCGCGGGGGAGCTGTTTTTT. Supplemented by reference TRBV30 and TRBJ2-2, the full variable domain reads SQTIHQWPATLVQPVGSPLSLECTVEGTSNPNLYWYRQAAGRGLQLLFYSVGIGQISSEVPQNLSASRPQDRQFILSSKKLLLSDSGFYLCAWSAPGTSGRKGSDLGVAGELFFGEGSRLTVL.

The chain recombines TRBV27 with TRBJ2-7; TRBD1 matches 7 bases. V lost 5 bases, J lost 2 bases, and 9 bases stayed unmatched. The CDR3 consists of 15 residues. Germline values: CDR1 MNHEY, CDR2 SMNVEV (reference sequence). The CDR3 is CASSNRGGGAYEQYF. The CDR3 region has the DNA TGTGCCAGCAGTAACCGAGGGGGCGGAGCCTACGAGCAGTACTTC.

The rearrangement uses TRBV29-1 and TRBJ2-7, with D maybe TRBD1 (5 bases). The CDR3 is made up of 13 amino acids. The germline V and J ends were trimmed by 7 bases and 2 bases, with 15 bases remaining between them. The V gene's germline CDR1 is SQVTM and CDR2 ANQGSEA. The CDR3 reads CSGVVGPPYEQYF. CDR3 sequence (DNA): TGCAGCGGGGTAGTGGGGCCGCCCTACGAGCAGTACTTC.

The chain links TRBV13 to TRBJ2-1, with TRBD1 matching 7 bases. This CDR3 region has 19 residues. The J segment lost 1 base and the V segment lost 2 bases, leaving 14 bases of the junction unmatched. Germline-derived CDR1 and CDR2 are PRHDT and FYEKMQ (reference sequence). In DNA form, the CDR3 reads TGTGCCAGCAGCTTATACACAAGAAGACAGGGTAGATCCTACAATGAGCAGTTCTTC. This sequence encodes CASSLYTRRQGRSYNEQFF.

This clone came up once. The V and J genes are TRBV10-2 and TRBJ2-3; the match to TRBD2 covers 7 bases. Losses at the gene ends were 0 bases for V and 6 bases for J; bases not matched to a gene: 9. Germline V gene data show CDR1 as WSHSY and CDR2 as SAAADI. CDR3 length equals 16 residues. CDR3 DNA sequence: TGCGCCAGCAGTGAGTCCGGGGGAGGGCCCTCGGATACGCAGTATTTT. Its protein product is CASSESGGGPSDTQYF.

The rearrangement links TRBV2 to TRBJ2-7, with D tentatively TRBD1 (5 bases). The V end lost 2 bases, the J end lost 0 bases, and 8 bases lay between the germline ends. Germline CDR1 SNHLY, CDR2 FYNNEI. The CDR3 has 14 amino acids. This CDR3 is CASSEYRISYEQYF. The CDR3 coding sequence is TGTGCCAGCAGTGAATACAGGATCTCCTACGAGCAGTACTTC. Variable domain in full (rest from reference TRBV2 and TRBJ2-7): EPEVTQTPSHQVTQMGQEVILRCVPISNHLYFYWYRQILGQKVEFLVSFYNNEISEKSEIFDDQFSVERPDGSNFTLKIRSTKLEDSAMYFCASSEYRISYEQYFGPGTRLTVT.

This clone was recorded only once. V is TRBV14 and J is TRBJ2-1; unclear D gene. With 1 base removed from V and 9 bases from J, the gap between germline ends came to 7 bases. The CDR3 covers 12 residues. In germline, CDR1 is SGHDN, CDR2 FVKESK. CDR3 sequence: CASSQVSVEQFF. CDR3 bases: TGTGCCAGCAGCCAAGTCTCCGTTGAGCAGTTCTTC. Drawing the rest from reference TRBV14 and TRBJ2-1, the complete variable domain is EAGVTQFPSHSVIEKGQTVTLRCDPISGHDNLYWYRRVMGKEIKFLLHFVKESKQDESGMPNNRFLAERTGGTYSTLKVQPAELEDSGVYFCASSQVSVEQFFGPGTRLTVL.

The rearrangement joins TRBV4-1 to TRBJ1-5; D is ambiguous. The length of the CDR3 is 13 residues. The germline gives CDR1 MGHRA, CDR2 YSYEKL. Trimming cost V 8 bases and J 2 bases, with 10 bases left between them. The CDR3 DNA follows: TGCGCCAGCGGTATAGGAGGCAATCAGCCCCAGCATTTT. Translating it yields CASGIGGNQPQHF.

The CDR3 DNA is TGTGCCAGCAGTTTACCGCGGTCGGAGCGGAAAGTTAGCACAGATACGCAGTATTTT. This codes for CASSLPRSERKVSTDTQYF. V gene TRBV28 combines with J gene TRBJ2-3, with D perhaps TRBD2 (5 bases). V lost 2 bases to trimming and J lost 0 bases, with 21 bases between them. The germline gives CDR1 MDHEN, CDR2 SYDVKM. The CDR3 is 19 amino acids.

The chain links TRBV29-1 to TRBJ1-2; D is uncertain. Germline V gene data show CDR1 as SQVTM and CDR2 as ANQGSEA. The CDR3 loop spans 12 amino acids. V lost 3 bases and J 4 bases, leaving 9 bases between the germline ends. CDR3 residues: CSVDPGSYGYTF. DNA for the CDR3: TGCAGCGTTGATCCGGGAAGCTATGGCTACACCTTC.

J is TRBJ2-1 and V is TRBV2, with D possibly matching TRBD1 (6 bases). Deletions cut 1 base from V and 16 bases from J, with 17 bases between. CDR1 is SNHLY and CDR2 is FYNNEI in the germline V gene. The CDR3 runs 13 residues. CDR3 nucleotide sequence: TGTGCCAGCAGTGAAGTTACCTCGACAGGATCCTTCTTC. Amino acid sequence: CASSEVTSTGSFF.

This clone has only one observation. J is TRBJ1-2 and V is TRBV27; D is unclear. Looked up from germline, CDR1 is MNHEY and CDR2 is SMNVEV (reference sequence). V shed 3 bases and J shed 2 bases, with 10 bases lying between them. This CDR3 has 14 amino acids. The CDR3 DNA sequence: TGTGCCAGCAGTTTTGGTCCAGGAAACTATGGCTACACCTTC. As protein: CASSFGPGNYGYTF.

This clone was counted a single time. The V call is TRBV19, the J call TRBJ2-2, with 9 bases lining up with TRBD1. Per germline, CDR1 LNHDA and CDR2 SQIVND (reference sequence). The V segment lost 4 bases and the J segment 7 bases; nucleotides outside the gene matches: 4. There are 14 residues in the CDR3. In DNA, the CDR3 is TGTGCCAGTAGTAAGGGACAGGGCGGCGGGGAGCTGTTTTTT. As protein: CASSKGQGGGELFF.

The chain employs TRBV2 and TRBJ1-5; D may be TRBD1 (6 bases). The CDR3 spans 14 residues. CDR1 SNHLY and CDR2 FYNNEI come from the germline V gene. The V end was cut by 8 bases, the J end by 2 bases, with 13 bases between. The CDR3 DNA reads as TGTGCCAGCTCCATACAGGGCGGCAATCAGCCCCAGCATTTT. Translated, it gives CASSIQGGNQPQHF.

V is TRBV2 and J is TRBJ2-2; TRBD1 is a possible D gene (5 bases). The CDR3 spans 15 residues. The germline V gene has CDR1 SNHLY and CDR2 FYNNEI. The ends were cut back, 2 bases at V and 0 bases at J, with 7 bases in the middle. For the CDR3, the DNA is TGTGCCAGCAGTGAATTACAGGCGAACACCGGGGAGCTGTTTTTT. This translates into CASSELQANTGELFF.